These 22 T cell receptor beta chains share one sample of origin, sequenced in a study of shared clonotypes between healthy human individuals. Produced via immunoSEQ multiplex PCR; TCRdb's table is partial and in-frame only. This sample has over a million clones, with 70% to 80% found just once. The sequenced sample consisted of memory CD4+ T cells from PBMCs. The sample's subset: CD45RA-negative fraction. The receptors originated from a young man in good health. Some clones in this sample may be carry-over from other donors' samples.

The CDR3 DNA is TGTGCCAGCCGACAGCGGGGCTTAGCTTTCTTT. Amino acids: CASRQRGLAFF. This chain joins TRBV11-2 and TRBJ1-1, with D tentatively TRBD1 (5 bases). This CDR3 has 11 residues. V lost 8 bases and J lost 10, with 14 bases in between. CDR1 and CDR2 (germline): SGHAT, FQNNGV.

The chain couples TRBV11-3 to TRBJ2-7; D is unresolved. V lost 4 bases and J 6 bases, leaving 13 bases between the germline ends. The CDR3 is made up of 13 amino acids. Germline values: CDR1 SGHNT, CDR2 YENEEA. Written as DNA, the CDR3 is TGTGCCAGCAGCTCCGGGTCAACGGGCGAGCAGTACTTC. Its protein product is CASSSGSTGEQYF.

This sequence joins TRBV2 and TRBJ1-2, with D perhaps matching TRBD1 (6 bases). Germline assignment: CDR1 SNHLY and CDR2 FYNNEI. V was pared by 2 bases and J by 5 bases, with 12 bases between. The CDR3 length is 14 residues. The CDR3, as DNA: TGTGCCAGCAGTGAAAGCAGGGGAGGATATGGCTACACCTTC. Translating it yields CASSESRGGYGYTF.

Only one count was recorded for this clone. The chain has TRBV7-2 and TRBJ2-5; D remains unclear. In germline, CDR1 is SGHTA, CDR2 FQGNSA. The CDR3 runs 13 residues. V was pared by 1 base and J by 4 bases, with 7 bases between. The CDR3: CASSLVWRETQYF. CDR3 in DNA: TGTGCCAGCAGCTTAGTCTGGAGAGAGACCCAGTACTTC.

The chain employs TRBV7-3 and TRBJ2-5; D may be TRBD1 (6 bases). The CDR3 is 14 residues long. Looked up from germline, CDR1 is SGHTA and CDR2 is FQGTGA. V was clipped by 5 bases and J by 4 bases, with 14 bases between them. CDR3 protein: CASSPRGRGETQYF. In DNA, the CDR3 is TGTGCCAGCAGCCCCCGGGGCAGGGGAGAGACCCAGTACTTC.

This clone has a handful of counts. The genes are TRBV7-8 and TRBJ1-5; the match to TRBD1 covers 11 bases. This CDR3 region has 15 residues. Germline lookup yields CDR1 SGHVS and CDR2 FQNEAQ. Unmatched junction bases numbered 6, after V lost 5 bases and J lost 6 bases. The CDR3 bases are TGTGCCAGCAGCGTGGGACAGGGGGTCGGTCAGCCCCAGCATTTT. As protein: CASSVGQGVGQPQHF.

The DNA for the CDR3 is TGTGCCAGCAGTCTCCAGGGGGCCCACGAGCAGTACTTC. Translated, it gives CASSLQGAHEQYF. This chain joins TRBV6-6 and TRBJ2-7, with 8 bases fitting TRBD1. The CDR3 has 13 residues. J gave up 5 bases and V 5 bases, and 5 bases lay outside the gene matches. Germline V CDR1 and CDR2: MNHNY, SVGAGI (reference sequence).

This clone was found a few times. This chain connects TRBV15 to TRBJ2-5; D is uncertain. The germline V gene has CDR1 LNHNV and CDR2 YYDKDF (reference sequence). CDR3 length: 13 amino acids. With 4 bases removed from V and 0 bases from J, the gap between germline ends came to 6 bases. CDR3 sequence: CATSTGNQETQYF. CDR3 DNA: TGTGCCACCAGCACAGGAAACCAAGAGACCCAGTACTTC.

This chain uses TRBV5-1 with TRBJ2-1, with D perhaps matching TRBD1 (6 bases). This CDR3 is 13 amino acids long. Germline loops: CDR1 SGHRS, CDR2 YFSETQ. The germline V and J ends were trimmed by 4 bases and 7 bases, with 12 bases remaining between them. The CDR3 DNA is TGCGCCAGCAGCATTGAACAGGGAAATGAGCAGTTCTTC. Its translation: CASSIEQGNEQFF.

This clone was picked up a small number of times. V is TRBV4-2 and J is TRBJ1-5; D not resolved. Per germline, CDR1 LGHNA and CDR2 YNFKEQ. Trimming took 4 bases from V and 1 from J, leaving 8 bases between them. The CDR3 extends over 14 amino acids. CDR3 in amino acids: CASSPRTSNQPQHF. CDR3 nucleotides: TGTGCCAGCAGCCCTAGGACCAGCAATCAGCCCCAGCATTTT.

This chain connects TRBV5-1 to TRBJ2-1; no clear D. V was pared by 4 bases and J by 4 bases, with 12 bases between. Germline assignment: CDR1 SGHRS and CDR2 YFSETQ. The CDR3 sequence is 14 residues long. CDR3 sequence reads: CASSPGSIYNEQFF. The CDR3 bases are TGCGCCAGCAGCCCCGGGTCCATATACAATGAGCAGTTCTTC.

The chain uses TRBV18 and TRBJ1-5; unclear D gene. V was clipped by 7 bases and J by 0 bases, with 31 bases between them. The CDR3 extends over 21 amino acids. Germline V CDR1 and CDR2: KGHSH, LQKENI. CDR3 protein: CASYQIRLRCWSTYSNQPQHF. The CDR3 nucleotides read TGTGCCAGCTACCAAATCAGGCTAAGGTGCTGGAGCACATATAGCAATCAGCCCCAGCATTTT.

The chain is built from TRBV5-1 and TRBJ2-7; D remains unclear. Germline assignment: CDR1 SGHRS and CDR2 YFSETQ. This CDR3 has 16 amino acids. V lost 1 base to trimming and J lost 6 bases, with 20 bases between them. The CDR3 nucleotides are TGCGCCAGCAGCTTGCAGGCAGGACGAGTGGAGTCCGAGCAGTACTTC. It yields the protein CASSLQAGRVESEQYF. Complete variable domain (other parts from reference TRBV5-1 and TRBJ2-7): KAGVTQTPRYLIKTRGQQVTLSCSPISGHRSVSWYQQTPGQGLQFLFEYFSETQRNKGNFPGRFSGRQFSNSRSEMNVSTLELGDSALYLCASSLQAGRVESEQYFGPGTRLTVT.

This chain joins TRBV5-1 and TRBJ2-1, with TRBD2 identical over 9 bases. There are 16 residues in the CDR3. V dropped 0 bases and J dropped 4; count of bases not matched to a gene: 5. The germline CDR1 and CDR2 sequences are SGHRS and YFSETQ. CDR3 sequence reads: CASSLDATSGYNEQFF. The CDR3 nucleotides are TGCGCCAGCAGCTTGGACGCGACTAGCGGATACAATGAGCAGTTCTTC.

This clone has only a few counts. A far larger clone differs by one base, so this is likely a read error. The chain is built from TRBV7-8 and TRBJ1-5; D is possibly TRBD1 (5 bases). This CDR3 comprises 13 residues. Trimming left V 1 base short and J 5 bases short, with 6 bases between. From germline, CDR1 is SGHVS and CDR2 FQNEAQ. The CDR3 loop reads CASSLEGDQPQHF. The CDR3 bases are TGTGCCAGCAGCTTAGAAGGGGATCAGCCCCAGCATTTT.

The V and J genes are TRBV5-1 and TRBJ2-7; 14 bases line up with TRBD2. The CDR3 consists of 18 residues. V dropped 3 bases and J dropped 6; count of bases not matched to a gene: 14. The germline CDR1 and CDR2 sequences are SGHRS and YFSETQ. The CDR3 sequence: CASSSSGTSGSRGLEQYF. The DNA for the CDR3 is TGCGCCAGCAGCTCATCCGGGACTAGCGGGAGTCGGGGGCTCGAGCAGTACTTC.

This clone showed up just once. The CDR3 region is CAISGQGRNEQYF. The CDR3 region has the DNA TGTGCCATCTCGGGACAGGGTAGGAACGAGCAGTACTTC. The rearrangement links TRBV10-3 to TRBJ2-7; 9 bases map to TRBD1. J lost 5 bases, V lost 8 bases, and 7 bases had no gene match. CDR3 length equals 13 residues. The germline V gene encodes CDR1 ENHRY and CDR2 SYGVKD.

This chain joins TRBV9 and TRBJ1-2; 8 bases map to TRBD1. The trim removed 4 bases at V and 8 bases at J, leaving 13 bases unmatched. CDR3 length: 15 residues. From germline, CDR1 is SGDLS and CDR2 YYNGEE. The CDR3 nucleotides read TGTGCCAGCAGCCCCGGGGACAGGAGGTCCAAAGGCTACACCTTC. It specifies CASSPGDRRSKGYTF.

The V gene is TRBV10-3, the J gene TRBJ1-1; a possible D gene is TRBD1 (5 bases). Trimming left V 3 bases short and J 1 base short, with 6 bases between. Germline CDR1 ENHRY, CDR2 SYGVKD. This CDR3 region has 13 residues. The CDR3 region is CAISDRENTEAFF. CDR3 bases: TGTGCCATCAGTGACAGGGAGAACACTGAAGCTTTCTTT.

The V and J genes are TRBV18 and TRBJ1-3; perhaps TRBD1 as D (5 bases). Germline V CDR1 and CDR2: KGHSH, LQKENI. The CDR3 consists of 18 residues. Trimming took off 0 bases at V and 1 base at J, with 16 bases between the two ends. CDR3 DNA sequence: TGTGCCAGCTCACCACCTGAGACAGCTCTTCTTTCTGGAAACACCATATATTTT. It is translated as CASSPPETALLSGNTIYF.

This sequence joins TRBV6-6 and TRBJ2-1; 10 nucleotides match TRBD1. The CDR3 length is 14 residues. Germline CDR1 reads MNHNY; CDR2 reads SVGAGI (reference sequence). Trimming cost V 6 bases and J 5 bases; bases outside gene matches: 4. The CDR3 nucleotides read TGTGCCAGCAGCTCCGGGACAGGGGACAATGAGCAGTTCTTC. Amino acid sequence: CASSSGTGDNEQFF.

The chain combines TRBV9 with TRBJ2-3; TRBD2 is a possible D gene (6 bases). Germline lookup yields CDR1 SGDLS and CDR2 YYNGEE. The length of the CDR3 is 17 residues. V was trimmed by 3 bases and J by 0 bases, leaving 17 bases between them. CDR3 sequence reads: CASSASGDSPSTDTQYF. DNA for the CDR3: TGTGCCAGCAGCGCGTCGGGGGACTCCCCAAGCACAGATACGCAGTATTTT.